These 19 T cell receptor beta chains share one sample of origin, sequenced in a study of cytomegalovirus exposure and HLA in healthy donors. The PCR contained 60 Vbeta and 13 Jbeta primers. Profiled with immunoSEQ multiplex PCR; TCRdb holds only in-frame clones, not every one. The table has approximately 200,000 clones, roughly 84% seen once; the top ten hold around 1.4%. Sequenced sample: PBMCs. Every receptor here comes from a human donor in good health.

The chain is built from TRBV7-9 and TRBJ2-3; 9 positions agree with TRBD2. CDR3 length equals 18 residues. V gave up 4 bases and J gave up 3 bases; unmatched junction bases: 14. The germline V gene has CDR1 SEHNR and CDR2 FQNEAQ (reference sequence). In DNA form, the CDR3 reads TGTGCCAGCAGCTCGCCGGCCGGGACTAGCTCCTGGACAGATACGCAGTATTTT. It encodes CASSSPAGTSSWTDTQYF.

The gene calls are TRBV12-5 and TRBJ1-1; D possibly corresponds to TRBD1 (5 bases). Per the germline V gene, CDR1 is LGHNT and CDR2 is FRNRAP. V was shortened by 1 base and J by 1 base, with 10 bases between the two germline ends. This CDR3 is 15 amino acids long. In nucleotides, the CDR3 is TGTGCTAGTGGTTTGGCATACGGGGGGAACACTGAAGCTTTCTTT. Translation: CASGLAYGGNTEAFF.

This clone was seen just once. J is TRBJ2-7 and V is TRBV2; 12 bases are shared with TRBD2. With V trimmed by 6 bases and J by 2 bases, 5 bases remained unmatched. This CDR3 is built from 15 residues. From germline, CDR1 is SNHLY and CDR2 FYNNEI. Here the CDR3 DNA reads TGTGCCAGCAGGGACAGGACTAGCGGGACCTACGAGCAGTACTTC. Protein sequence: CASRDRTSGTYEQYF.

The chain employs TRBV14 and TRBJ2-2; 9 bases align to TRBD2. CDR1 SGHDN and CDR2 FVKESK come from the germline V gene. V dropped 4 bases and J dropped 6; count of bases not matched to a gene: 9. The length of the CDR3 is 16 residues. CDR3 DNA sequence: TGTGCCAGCAGCCGGCCCGGGACTAGCAGTGCCGGGGAGCTGTTTTTT. Protein sequence: CASSRPGTSSAGELFF.

The rearrangement joins TRBV7-2 to TRBJ2-7; D remains ambiguous. Germline-derived CDR1 and CDR2 are SGHTA and FQGNSA. Trimming stripped 1 base from V and 0 bases from J, with 7 bases between. This CDR3 has 14 amino acids. CDR3 coding DNA: TGTGCCAGCAGCTTAGGATACGGCTCCTACGAGCAGTACTTC. Its translation is CASSLGYGSYEQYF.

This rearrangement joins TRBV19 to TRBJ1-2; the D is unclear. V shed 5 bases and J shed 0 bases, with 10 bases lying between them. Germline lookup yields CDR1 LNHDA and CDR2 SQIVND (reference sequence). The CDR3 contains 14 residues. The CDR3 loop is CASSPSLANYGYTF. In nucleotides, the CDR3 is TGTGCCAGTAGTCCAAGTTTAGCTAACTATGGCTACACCTTC. Filled out from reference TRBV19 and TRBJ1-2, the complete variable domain reads DGGITQSPKYLFRKEGQNVTLSCEQNLNHDAMYWYRQDPGQGLRLIYYSQIVNDFQKGDIAEGYSVSREKKESFPLTVTSAQKNPTAFYLCASSPSLANYGYTFGSGTRLTVV.

The chain has TRBV18 and TRBJ2-1; 10 bases fit TRBD1. Germline CDR1 KGHSH, CDR2 LQKENI. V trimming: 3 bases; J trimming: 5 bases; junction bases outside the gene matches: 4. The CDR3 length is 15 residues. CDR3 nucleotide sequence: TGTGCCAGCTCACCCGACAGGGGGCGAGACAATGAGCAGTTCTTC. This gives the protein CASSPDRGRDNEQFF. Combining the CDR3 with reference TRBV18 and TRBJ2-1 gives the whole variable domain NAGVMQNPRHLVRRRGQEARLRCSPMKGHSHVYWYRQLPEEGLKFMVYLQKENIIDESGMPKERFSAEFPKEGPSILRIQQVVRGDSAAYFCASSPDRGRDNEQFFGPGTRLTVL.

The DNA of the CDR3 is TGTGCCATCAATGGGCCGGGACTTAGCACAGATACGCAGTATTTT. This sequence encodes CAINGPGLSTDTQYF. The V gene is TRBV10-3, the J gene TRBJ2-3, with D possibly being TRBD2 (6 bases). From germline, CDR1 is ENHRY and CDR2 SYGVKD. CDR3 length: 15 residues. The V and J ends lost 7 bases and 0 bases respectively, with 14 bases between them.

The rearrangement joins TRBV4-2 to TRBJ2-3, with TRBD2 matching 9 bases. The CDR3 is 16 amino acids. Germline V gene lookup returns CDR1 LGHNA and CDR2 YNFKEQ. V shed 0 bases and J 6 bases; nucleotides not matched to a gene: 7. CDR3 nucleotide sequence: TGTGCCAGCAGCCAAGATGGTACTAGCGGGTTGGATACGCAGTATTTT. Amino acids: CASSQDGTSGLDTQYF.

The chain is built from TRBV14 and TRBJ2-7; 8 nucleotides agree with TRBD1. CDR3 size: 14 residues. The germline V gene encodes CDR1 SGHDN and CDR2 FVKESK. After removal of 4 bases from V and 2 bases from J, the junction contained 4 bases not matched to a gene. The CDR3 sequence is CASSRGQGAYEQYF. The CDR3 DNA reads TGTGCCAGCAGCCGAGGACAGGGAGCCTACGAGCAGTACTTC.

A single count supports this clone. V gene TRBV4-2 combines with J gene TRBJ2-1; TRBD1 agrees at 9 bases. Germline values: CDR1 LGHNA, CDR2 YNFKEQ. The length of the CDR3 is 16 residues. V was clipped by 2 bases and J by 3 bases; unmatched bases: 5. The CDR3 protein is CASSQPGQGNYNEQFF. Written as DNA, the CDR3 is TGTGCCAGCAGCCAACCTGGACAGGGGAACTACAATGAGCAGTTCTTC.

The table lists this clone with a count of one. The V call is TRBV14, the J call TRBJ1-2; D gene uncertain. Germline V CDR1 and CDR2: SGHDN, FVKESK. Trimming shortened V by 7 bases and J by 1 base, and 10 bases separated the two germline ends. The CDR3 is 13 amino acids. The DNA of the CDR3 is TGTGCCAGCACCGCGGTGGGTAACTATGGCTACACCTTC. Amino acid sequence: CASTAVGNYGYTF.

This chain connects TRBV5-6 to TRBJ2-7; D possibly corresponds to TRBD1 (6 bases). Germline V CDR1 and CDR2: SGHDT, YYEEEE. The CDR3 consists of 13 residues. With 3 bases removed from V and 3 bases from J, the gap between germline ends came to 10 bases. The CDR3 DNA reads as TGTGCCAGCAGCTACAGGGTCGGCTACGAGCAGTACTTC. Translating gives CASSYRVGYEQYF. Supplemented by reference TRBV5-6 and TRBJ2-7, the full variable domain reads DAGVTQSPTHLIKTRGQQVTLRCSPKSGHDTVSWYQQALGQGPQFIFQYYEEEERQRGNFPDRFSGHQFPNYSSELNVNALLLGDSALYLCASSYRVGYEQYFGPGTRLTVT.

V is TRBV20-1 and J is TRBJ1-1; the match to TRBD1 covers 7 bases. CDR3 length: 11 residues. With V trimmed by 5 bases and J by 6 bases, 3 bases remained unmatched. CDR1 is DFQATT, CDR2 SNEGSKA, per germline (reference sequence). CDR3 coding DNA: TGCAGTGCTCTCACAGGGGCTGAAGCTTTCTTT. It codes for CSALTGAEAFF.

The CDR3 here is CASSAQGGGELFF. In nucleotides, the CDR3 is TGTGCCAGCAGTGCCCAGGGGGGCGGGGAGCTGTTTTTT. This chain uses TRBV2 with TRBJ2-2; D is perhaps TRBD1 (7 bases). Per the germline V gene, CDR1 is SNHLY and CDR2 is FYNNEI. This CDR3 is 13 amino acids long. The V end was cut by 4 bases, the J end by 7 bases, with 10 bases between.

The genes are TRBV6-1 and TRBJ1-2; D unresolved. CDR3 length: 12 amino acids. V shed 3 bases and J shed 7 bases, with 9 bases lying between them. CDR1 is MNHNS and CDR2 is SASEGT in the germline V gene. Here the CDR3 DNA reads TGTGCCAGCAGTGAGTGGACTGGTGGCTACACCTTC. Its translation: CASSEWTGGYTF.

The V and J genes are TRBV7-9 and TRBJ2-2, with 9 bases fitting TRBD1. Germline CDR1 reads SEHNR; CDR2 reads FQNEAQ (reference sequence). J lost 3 bases, V lost 6 bases, and 17 bases had no gene match. The CDR3 is 19 amino acids. The CDR3 nucleotides read TGTGCCAGCAGTTCTTTAGATACACAGGGGGCACGGGACACCGGGGAGCTGTTTTTT. It encodes CASSSLDTQGARDTGELFF.

The rearrangement links TRBV5-1 to TRBJ2-1, with 7 bases aligning to TRBD2. This CDR3 has 14 amino acids. The V segment lost 4 bases and the J segment 5 bases; nucleotides outside the gene matches: 6. Germline V gene lookup returns CDR1 SGHRS and CDR2 YFSETQ. The CDR3 sequence: CASSAPGLHNEQFF. The CDR3, as DNA: TGCGCCAGCAGCGCCCCGGGACTACACAATGAGCAGTTCTTC.

The V and J genes are TRBV7-9 and TRBJ2-7, with 7 bases fitting TRBD1. Germline values: CDR1 SEHNR, CDR2 FQNEAQ (reference sequence). The ends lost 5 bases at V and 3 bases at J; junction bases unmatched: 7. The CDR3 runs to 14 residues. In nucleotides, the CDR3 is TGTGCCAGCAGCCTGGTTGGGACAGACTACGAGCAGTACTTC. Protein sequence: CASSLVGTDYEQYF.